In its sample, the clone carrying this TCR beta chain was seen a few times. No antigen is known for it. Construction of the TCRbeta library involved unique molecular identifiers. TCRdb re-called the PCR reads with MiXCR, one entry per CDR3 protein. The repertoire holds some 300,000 distinct CDR3 sequences, with roughly 9.1% as singletons. CDR1 DFQATT and CDR2 SNEGSKA come from the germline V gene (reference sequence). The CDR3 contains 15 residues. Trimming took off 0 bases at V and 7 bases at J, with 19 bases between the two ends. This sample stems from a study of T-cell reconstitution after alpha-beta-depleted transplantation in children. The study's findings and limits: Most T-cell counts and diversity one year after the transplant came from T cells that were newly produced. Some patients showed high day-60 TCRbeta diversity, which derived from surviving recipient T cells and thymic progenitors. About two months after transplant, alpha-beta T cells reportedly came from several hundred expanded graft clones.

The chain is built from TRBV20-1 and TRBJ2-7, with D unclear. This receptor was identified in a boy in the first two years of life with acute myeloid leukemia, due to receive a stem cell transplant. The input for sequencing was PBMCs, taken before TCRalphabeta/CD19-depleted stem cell transplant. CDR3 DNA sequence: TGCAGTGCTAGAGATCTACGCCCATACCCTCAGGAGCAGTACTTC. Translation: CSARDLRPYPQEQYF.